These 24 T cell receptor beta chains share one sample of origin, sequenced in a study of shared clonotypes between healthy human individuals. Generated by immunoSEQ multiplex PCR, the TCRdb table keeps only in-frame clones and is missing some. The table records approximately 2.5 million clones, around nine tenths of them present only once. Sequences were obtained from naive CD4+ T cells sorted from blood. As for subset: CD45RA+ positively selected. The receptors come from a man younger than 30 in good health.

Remarks on this clone: Other DNA sequences in this sample translate to the same CDR3. J is TRBJ2-7 and V is TRBV9; no clear D. The CDR3 sequence is 12 residues long. Germline V gives CDR1 SGDLS, CDR2 YYNGEE. V was trimmed by 0 bases and J by 4 bases, leaving 5 bases between them. CDR3 sequence reads: CASSVAGYEQYF. CDR3 bases: TGTGCCAGCAGCGTAGCAGGATACGAGCAGTACTTC.

CDR3 region: CASSLDPASSYEQYF. The CDR3 DNA reads TGTGCCAGCAGCTTGGATCCGGCTAGCTCCTACGAGCAGTACTTC. The chain recombines TRBV5-5 with TRBJ2-7; D gene unclear. V shed 0 bases and J shed 0 bases, with 10 bases lying between them. Germline CDR1 reads SGHKS; CDR2 reads YYEKEE (reference sequence). CDR3 size: 15 residues.

The chain carries TRBV30 and TRBJ1-3; TRBD1 might be the D (5 bases). The CDR3 covers 12 residues. The germline gives CDR1 GTSNPN, CDR2 SVGIG (reference sequence). The CDR3 reads CGFGAPGNTIYF. As DNA, the CDR3 is TGTGGATTCGGGGCTCCTGGAAACACCATATATTTT.

The chain has TRBV11-2 and TRBJ2-7; D unclear. Germline assignment: CDR1 SGHAT and CDR2 FQNNGV. Deletions cut 6 bases from V and 6 bases from J, with 9 bases between. This CDR3 has 11 amino acids. Here the CDR3 DNA reads TGTGCCAGCAGGTACCGGATCGAGCAGTACTTC. Amino acid sequence: CASRYRIEQYF.

This chain uses TRBV11-2 with TRBJ2-1; 10 positions match TRBD2. J lost 5 bases, V lost 1 base, and 11 bases had no gene match. CDR3 length: 18 amino acids. The germline gives CDR1 SGHAT, CDR2 FQNNGV. The CDR3 DNA follows: TGTGCCAGCAGCTTAGCAGAAGTTCGGACTAGCGGAAACAATGAGCAGTTCTTC. It specifies CASSLAEVRTSGNNEQFF.

The chain combines TRBV6-1 with TRBJ2-4; TRBD1 aligns across 11 bases. Germline V gene sequence: CDR1 MNHNS, CDR2 SASEGT. The V gene end was trimmed by 0 bases and the J gene end by 0 bases; junction bases not matched to a gene: 7. This CDR3 comprises 19 residues. Here the CDR3 DNA reads TGTGCCAGCAGTGAAGCGGGACAGGGGGTTTTCCCAGCCAAAAACATTCAGTACTTC. It yields the protein CASSEAGQGVFPAKNIQYF.

The V call is TRBV28, the J call TRBJ2-1; D remains ambiguous. The CDR3 consists of 14 residues. Trimming stripped 2 bases from V and 0 bases from J, with 5 bases between. Germline CDR1 and CDR2: MDHEN and SYDVKM. The CDR3 sequence: CASSLPSSYNEQFF. The CDR3 DNA follows: TGTGCCAGCAGTTTACCCAGCTCCTACAATGAGCAGTTCTTC.

J is TRBJ1-4 and V is TRBV4-3; TRBD1 is a possible D gene (6 bases). Trimming pared 0 bases from V and 0 bases from J, leaving 8 bases between. CDR1 is LGHNA and CDR2 is YSLEER in the germline V gene. The CDR3 spans 16 residues. This CDR3 is CASSQDWTATNEKLFF. DNA for the CDR3: TGCGCCAGCAGCCAAGATTGGACAGCAACTAATGAAAAACTGTTTTTT.

The chain links TRBV6-5 to TRBJ1-6; tentative D call: TRBD1 (5 bases). The CDR3 loop spans 16 amino acids. Trimming cost V 0 bases and J 3 bases, with 9 bases left between them. Germline assignment: CDR1 MNHEY and CDR2 SVGAGI. The CDR3 DNA sequence: TGTGCCAGCAGTTACTCGGGGGACCACTATAATTCACCCCTCCACTTT. It specifies CASSYSGDHYNSPLHF.

The chain links TRBV2 to TRBJ1-1; D unclear. The CDR3 runs 16 residues. The germline gives CDR1 SNHLY, CDR2 FYNNEI. The V gene lost 3 bases and the J gene lost 5 bases, with 19 bases spanning the gap. The DNA of the CDR3 is TGTGCCAGCAGTGACCGCGGCAGTCAAATGCGGACTGAAGCTTTCTTT. The encoded protein is CASSDRGSQMRTEAFF.

The J gene is TRBJ1-1, the V gene TRBV5-1; D gene uncertain. Germline assignment: CDR1 SGHRS and CDR2 YFSETQ. The CDR3 is 15 amino acids. The V end lost 0 bases, the J end lost 0 bases, and 9 bases lay between the germline ends. The CDR3 is CASSLDSLLNTEAFF. The CDR3 DNA sequence: TGCGCCAGCAGCTTGGATAGTCTTTTGAACACTGAAGCTTTCTTT.

Note on this clone: Other DNA sequences from this sample encode an identical CDR3 as well. The genes are TRBV29-1 and TRBJ2-5; D gene uncertain. Germline CDR1 SQVTM, CDR2 ANQGSEA. V lost 4 bases, J lost 2 bases, and 8 bases lay in between. This CDR3 has 12 amino acids. This CDR3 is CSVARSQETQYF. The CDR3 DNA sequence: TGCAGCGTTGCCCGCAGTCAAGAGACCCAGTACTTC.

In the case of this clone: This sample includes further DNA sequences coding for the same CDR3. The chain is built from TRBV18 and TRBJ1-3; D gene uncertain. Trimming took off 2 bases at V and 0 bases at J, with 5 bases between the two ends. Germline CDR1 reads KGHSH; CDR2 reads LQKENI. CDR3 length equals 14 residues. The CDR3 coding sequence is TGTGCCAGCTCACCAGACGGCTCTGGAAACACCATATATTTT. Protein: CASSPDGSGNTIYF.

The chain is built from TRBV30 and TRBJ1-1; possibly TRBD1 for D (5 bases). In germline, CDR1 is GTSNPN, CDR2 SVGIG (reference sequence). The CDR3 is 13 residues long. The V gene lost 3 bases and the J gene lost 5 bases, with 13 bases spanning the gap. As DNA, the CDR3 is TGTGCCTGGAGGGCCTACAGGATAACTGAAGCTTTCTTT. Its protein is CAWRAYRITEAFF. The variable domain in full, completed from reference TRBV30 and TRBJ1-1, reads SQTIHQWPATLVQPVGSPLSLECTVEGTSNPNLYWYRQAAGRGLQLLFYSVGIGQISSEVPQNLSASRPQDRQFILSSKKLLLSDSGFYLCAWRAYRITEAFFGQGTRLTVV.

Points on this clone: This CDR3 is also generated by other DNA sequences in the sample. V usage is TRBV29-1 and J usage is TRBJ1-1; possibly TRBD1 for D (5 bases). CDR3 length: 13 residues. Looked up from germline, CDR1 is SQVTM and CDR2 is ANQGSEA. V was clipped by 3 bases and J by 1 base, with 9 bases between them. CDR3 sequence: CSVEGQGNTEAFF. The CDR3 nucleotides read TGCAGCGTTGAGGGGCAGGGGAACACTGAAGCTTTCTTT.

The chain uses TRBV28 and TRBJ1-6; tentatively, D is TRBD1 (5 bases). The CDR3 is made up of 15 amino acids. CDR1 and CDR2 (germline): MDHEN, SYDVKM. The germline V and J ends were trimmed by 7 bases and 7 bases, with 17 bases remaining between them. CDR3 sequence reads: CASTNIGEGNSPLHF. The CDR3 nucleotides read TGTGCCAGCACCAACATCGGGGAGGGGAATTCACCCCTCCACTTT.

The V call is TRBV5-1, the J call TRBJ1-1, with D possibly TRBD1 on 6 matching bases. V was trimmed by 1 base and J by 1 base, leaving 11 bases between them. This CDR3 comprises 15 residues. Germline V gene data show CDR1 as SGHRS and CDR2 as YFSETQ. CDR3 bases: TGCGCCAGCAGCTTGACAGGGCGGGCGAACACTGAAGCTTTCTTT. It is translated as CASSLTGRANTEAFF.

Notes on this clone: Distinct nucleotide sequences in the sample also encode this CDR3. This rearrangement joins TRBV7-2 to TRBJ2-5; D unresolved. Deletions cut 3 bases from V and 4 bases from J, with 9 bases between. The CDR3 spans 13 residues. Germline assignment: CDR1 SGHTA and CDR2 FQGNSA. CDR3 sequence reads: CASSLGPGETQYF. CDR3 sequence (DNA): TGTGCCAGCAGCTTGGGCCCTGGAGAGACCCAGTACTTC.

The chain joins TRBV9 to TRBJ1-1; D remains unclear. This CDR3 region has 16 residues. Germline V gene lookup returns CDR1 SGDLS and CDR2 YYNGEE. Trimming removed 0 bases at V and 4 bases at J, with 16 bases between. The CDR3 DNA sequence: TGTGCCAGCAGCGTAGATACTCGTGCGGAGGGCACTGAAGCTTTCTTT. Translation gives CASSVDTRAEGTEAFF.

CDR3 nucleotide sequence: TGTGCCAGCAGGCCCGGGGGACTAGCGGGGGTCTACGAGCAGTACTTC. It yields the protein CASRPGGLAGVYEQYF. The chain employs TRBV7-2 and TRBJ2-7, with 14 nucleotides matching TRBD2. V dropped 6 bases and J dropped 3; count of bases not matched to a gene: 7. CDR1 and CDR2 (germline): SGHTA, FQGNSA. There are 16 residues in the CDR3.

The gene calls are TRBV11-2 and TRBJ2-5; 8 positions match TRBD2. The CDR3 runs 15 residues. Germline CDR1 SGHAT, CDR2 FQNNGV. Trimming cost V 1 base and J 5 bases; bases outside gene matches: 6. CDR3 residues: CASSLGAGEGETQYF. The CDR3 coding sequence is TGTGCCAGCAGCTTAGGAGCGGGAGAGGGGGAGACCCAGTACTTC. The variable domain in full, with the rest retrieved from reference TRBV11-2 and TRBJ2-5, is EAGVAQSPRYKIIEKRQSVAFWCNPISGHATLYWYQQILGQGPKLLIQFQNNGVVDDSQLPKDRFSAERLKGVDSTLKIQPAKLEDSAVYLCASSLGAGEGETQYFGPGTRLLVL.

The chain joins TRBV7-9 to TRBJ2-1, with 8 bases that match TRBD1. Unmatched junction bases numbered 5, after V lost 5 bases and J lost 5 bases. There are 14 residues in the CDR3. Germline CDR1 is SEHNR and CDR2 is FQNEAQ (reference sequence). The CDR3 is CASSQDRVDNEQFF. Written as DNA, the CDR3 is TGTGCCAGCAGCCAGGACAGGGTTGACAATGAGCAGTTCTTC.

This clone has a single count. The gene calls are TRBV10-1 and TRBJ1-6; 7 positions match TRBD1. The V gene's germline CDR1 is WNHNN and CDR2 SYGVQD (reference sequence). This CDR3 region has 14 residues. J lost 5 bases, V lost 10 bases, and 8 bases had no gene match. The chain's CDR3 is CATDMGQNNSPLHF. The CDR3 bases are TGCGCCACTGACATGGGACAGAATAATTCACCCCTCCACTTT.

The chain uses TRBV5-5 and TRBJ1-4; no firm D call. There are 18 residues in the CDR3. Germline-derived CDR1 and CDR2 are SGHKS and YYEKEE (reference sequence). Trimming removed 0 bases at V and 0 bases at J, with 15 bases between. The CDR3 loop reads CASSLVERRGATNEKLFF. In DNA, the CDR3 is TGTGCCAGCAGCTTGGTGGAGCGCCGGGGAGCAACTAATGAAAAACTGTTTTTT.